This T cell receptor beta chain was sequenced in a study of OX40 agonist ivuxolimab in advanced cancers. Only in-frame clones appear in the TCRdb table, and some are missing; sequencing was by immunoSEQ multiplex PCR. The sample records about 37,000 clones, approximately 80% being singletons. Germline V gene lookup returns CDR1 SEHNR and CDR2 FQNEAQ (reference sequence). The CDR3 extends over 15 amino acids. V lost 2 bases and J 5 bases, leaving 16 bases between the germline ends. The chain is built from TRBV7-9 and TRBJ2-7; D call uncertain. The TCR comes from an adult with an advanced solid tumor such as melanoma, head and neck, liver or kidney cancer. The sample in question was CD4+ or CD8+ T cells sorted from blood, obtained in a trial of the OX40 agonist ivuxolimab. The CDR3 DNA follows: TGTGCCAGCAGCTTAAAATCAAGGGCAGGCCACGAGCAGTACTTC. It specifies CASSLKSRAGHEQYF.